This TCR beta chain is drawn from a study of cytomegalovirus exposure and HLA in healthy donors (TCRdb year 2017). In terms of the full investigation: An earlier analysis of 550 to 700 of the donors reported about 250 Gb of sequence data and some 120 million unique TCR beta sequences from about 180 million T cells. The later analysis used no new phenotypic data to find candidate immune exposures, relying instead on TCR beta sequences and their occurrence across donors. The number of donors typed differed by locus, with 629-630 for A, B, C, DRB1 and DQB1, more than 500 for DQA1, 600 to 610 for DPA1, and some 470 for DPB1. Donor age, sex, ethnicity and CMV serostatus were compiled alongside the repertoire data. All discovery cohort repertoires had been generated on a single sequencing platform. An earlier analysis of 450 to 750 of the donors used high-throughput TCR beta sequencing to judge whether each TCR beta V gene segment behaved as functional or pseudogenic. In a later genetic analysis, genome-wide SNP genotypes for about 55% of the 666 donors were used, and that subset was treated as a discovery cohort. HLA typing included class I and class II loci at four-digit resolution. Along with the roughly 710-subject first cohort, a separate validation cohort of some 130 different subjects was used. Roughly five DR-DQ haplotypes were handled as single units for association and clustering, since linkage in the cohort was strong. Using immunosequencing, the study profiled T cell repertoires from about 610 subjects and related those repertoires to cytomegalovirus serostatus. In a later analysis, previously published TCR beta repertoires from several hundred donors were re-analyzed and high-resolution HLA genotyping was added so that TCR occurrence patterns could be studied. On average, over 200,000 unique TCR beta nucleotide sequences were sequenced per donor among fewer than 500 genotyped donors of the cohort, with about 19% of those sequences being non-productive. Roughly 300 gigabases of sequencing data and 91 million or so unique TCR sequences made up an early release that covered 500 to 700 HLA-typed donors. The study was designed to test whether signatures of past pathogen exposure could be identified by cataloging public T cell receptors. The genetic ancestry cluster associated with self-reported Caucasian donors included 70% to 85% of the roughly 380 genotyped donors. To predict cytomegalovirus infection status, the study combined high-throughput TCR immunosequencing, statistical association of individual TCRs with disease status, and machine learning. General study outcomes and caveats: Because counts were too low, under 20 rarely observed V segments, including chromosome 9 orphons, were left out of the earlier analysis of 500 to 650 of the donors. A later analysis found that TCR association rates varied across HLA loci, with DRB1 alleles showing the most associated TCRs and HLA-C alleles the fewest. A later analysis found that HLA-associated TCR beta chains were more clonally expanded and had lower generation probabilities than equally common non-associated chains. While some public TCRs were present in many individuals, most TCR sequences turned up only very rarely across donors. An association between a missense DCLRE1C variant and V-gene and J-gene trimming of TCR beta chains was found in a later genetic analysis and replicated in an independent cohort. It was suggested by the authors that the approach could potentially be generalized to other disease states and immunological phenotypes. The only immune exposure information available for the cohort was CMV serostatus. In vitro tests confirmed that a few of the cytomegalovirus-associated TCR beta chains recognize cytomegalovirus antigens. Linkage disequilibrium might explain the correlated functional status among segregating V segments, but an unknown experimental factor could not be ruled out. In a later genetic analysis, fewer N-insertions in productive TCRs were reported among donors in an Asian-associated ancestry cluster than the approximately 670-donor mean. Several of the top co-occurrence clusters appeared to be linked to parvovirus B19, influenza, CMV and Epstein-Barr virus, according to a later analysis. Only TCR beta chains were sequenced in this cohort, and the absence of alpha or paired-chain data limited detectable features. Assigning TCR associations to individual alleles was difficult when HLA alleles, especially DR and DQ, strongly co-occurred. A total of 150 to 200 TCR beta chains were listed by the study as associated with cytomegalovirus. A cluster of highly shared sequence variants was judged likely to represent a technical artifact of the sequencing pipeline. Roughly uniform sequencing depth across donors was assumed in presence/absence analyses, although this assumption may not hold. The classifier was reported to diagnose cytomegalovirus status with high specificity and sensitivity in both the original cohort and the validation cohort. At a false discovery rate of 0.05, a later analysis linked approximately 18,000 TCR beta sequences to specific HLA alleles. A further reported finding was that TCR beta sequences accurately predicted the HLA-A and HLA-B alleles for most subjects in the first cohort. Because some donors lacked HLA typing at each locus, the association tests relied only on the typed subset. Broadly in line with IMGT annotations, most TCR beta V segments showed up in productive rearrangements about 87% or about 30% of the time in an earlier analysis of approximately 640 of the donors. In a later analysis, most CMV-associated TCR beta chains were found to appear HLA-restricted, with HLA associations seemingly driven largely by CMV exposure. Because the 87-base-pair reads could not distinguish some IMGT-functional V segments, including TRBV6-2 and TRBV6-3, those segments were excluded.

The germline V gene gives CDR1 as MGHRA and CDR2 as YSYEKL. Here V drops 4 bases and J drops 6 bases, and the junction holds 9 bases not matched to any gene. The CDR3 runs 16 residues from the cysteine to the phenylalanine. The only DNA kept is the CDR3, 48 bases in frame from the first base. As for this clone: Its specific antigen is unknown. Base qualities are not provided; no much larger clone lies one nucleotide away.

The cohort consisted of approximately 690 healthy bone marrow donors. Cohort members were all nominally healthy when sampled, although unrecorded immune exposures were likely present. The donor tested CMV seropositive and was one of the 289 seropositive cohort members. A peripheral blood sample was provided by each donor, and peripheral blood mononuclear cells were used for TCR beta sequencing. Genomic DNA was extracted from the blood cell samples with the Qiagen DNeasy Blood Extraction Kit. The library was built by means of the immunoSEQ multiplex PCR assay. A mixture of 60 forward primers for TCR Vbeta segments and 13 reverse primers for TCR Jbeta segments was used in the multiplex PCR. Amplification of the CDR3 region of rearranged TCR beta genes was performed with a multiplex PCR assay on genomic DNA. The Illumina HiSeq System was used to sequence the amplified TCR beta libraries as 87-base-pair reads. The authors processed their data as follows. A later analysis counted 75 million to 100 million unique TCR beta chains across the 700 or so repertoires, and 9 million to 14 million of these chains were shared by at least two donors. To remove PCR and sequencing errors, raw reads were error-corrected and collapsed into unique sequences using a nearest-neighbor algorithm that merged closely related sequences. Alignment of CDR3 sequences to IMGT reference sequences was used to assign V, D and J gene segments. For a sequence to be retained, a match of at least six nucleotides was required to both a V gene segment and a J gene segment. A rearrangement was called productive if the CDR3 had no stop codons and remained in frame with V and J, and every other rearrangement was called non-productive. Following IMGT convention, CDR3 was defined as the stretch from the second conserved V-encoded cysteine to the conserved J-encoded phenylalanine. The earlier analysis of about 590 of the donors excluded sequences that lacked an unambiguous match to a single V gene segment. In an earlier analysis of 587 of the donors, a V segment was called functional when productive rearrangements were above 56.7%, and segregating when the standard deviation between donors exceeded 5%. A statistical classification framework was built for diagnosing cytomegalovirus status from the catalog of TCR beta chain sequences. A later analysis assigned V and J genes by comparing TCR nucleotide sequences with IMGT/GENE-DB human TR gene sequences. In a later analysis, CDR3 sequences and most-parsimonious VDJ recombination scenarios were assigned using the TCRdist pipeline. In a later analysis, each TCR beta chain was defined by its CDR3 amino acid sequence together with its V-gene family, and reads without a unique V-gene family were excluded. As a way to deal with suspected cross-contamination and a sequencing artifact, a later analysis dropped 450 to 600 nucleotide sequences that were highly shared and had low generation probability. For each public chain, a later analysis derived a clonal expansion index from normalized ranks of inferred template counts within each repertoire. A later analysis computed generation probabilities with a VDJ recombination model fitted to out-of-frame rearrangements, and checked the results against IGoR. In a later analysis, TCR-TCR, TCR-HLA and TCR-CMV co-occurrence was scored with hypergeometric tests, and a repertoire-size bias correction was applied to TCR pairs. To estimate false discovery rates, a later analysis permuted the HLA or CMV assignments 20 times. A later analysis grouped co-occurring TCRs with DBSCAN, adding TCRdist sequence similarity when clustering within HLA-allele-positive subsets. Co-occurrence clustering excluded repertoires with fewer than 30,000 or more than 120,000 public chains, plus five with anomalous nucleotide sharing. TCRdb took over this immuneACCESS table, retaining in-frame rearrangements with V and J assigned. Such tables are incomplete; in checked studies, under half of the missing clones stem from an unresolved V gene, and the remainder is unexplained. The V and J calls and clone size were taken over from that table, and D and trimming were inferred from the DNA. This sample has more than 85,000 clones in its table, and roughly 80% of those were observed once. The top ten hold 6.9% of the sample.

The chain uses TRBV4-1 and TRBJ2-7, and TRBD2 matches 13 of the central bases. Sequenced material: PBMCs. The TCR originated in a man between 25 and 39 years old in good health and CMV-seropositive. This receptor has the CDR3 CASSPLAGGRAGEQYF. In nucleotide form, the sequence is TGCGCCAGCAGCCCACTAGCGGGGGGGCGCGCGGGCGAGCAGTACTTC.